This TCR beta chain appears in the sequencing data of a study of blood T cell repertoires in COVID-19. Study background: T cells, B-cell-depleted T cells, or PBMCs provided the cDNA or gDNA that served as material.

The table came from immunoSEQ multiplex PCR; TCRdb's copy has only in-frame clones and leaves some out. Of about 480,000 clones in the sample, roughly 90% are singletons; the top ten hold less than 2%. The CDR3 runs 16 residues. The germline V gene encodes CDR1 WSHSY and CDR2 SAAADI. J lost 3 bases, V lost 3 bases, and 4 bases had no gene match. The source of this sequence is a woman aged 40 to 55 who had recovered from COVID-19. The specimen sequenced was PBMCs or T cells enriched from blood (not recorded which). The chain couples TRBV10-2 to TRBJ2-2; 10 nucleotides match TRBD2. The CDR3, as DNA: TGCGCCAGCAGTGATAAGAGCGGGAGGGACACCGGGGAGCTGTTTTTT. Protein: CASSDKSGRDTGELFF.